These 18 T cell receptor beta chains share one sample of origin, sequenced in a study of blood T cell repertoires in COVID-19. Clones were read by immunoSEQ multiplex PCR, and TCRdb kept only the in-frame ones, dropping some. Here the sample spans around 80,000 clones, around 82% being singletons. Sequencing was performed on peripheral blood. The receptors were gathered from a man aged 55 to 70 with acute or convalescent COVID-19.

The V gene is TRBV7-2, the J gene TRBJ1-1; possibly TRBD1 for D (5 bases). CDR3 size: 15 residues. Germline CDR1 SGHTA, CDR2 FQGNSA. Trimming pared 2 bases from V and 1 base from J, leaving 11 bases between. The CDR3 nucleotides are TGTGCCAGCAGCTTAAGGGGCCTCCCGAACACTGAAGCTTTCTTT. Its protein product is CASSLRGLPNTEAFF.

This clone was observed a single time. The CDR3 loop is CASSPKQGQGARYEQYF. The CDR3, as DNA: TGTGCCAGCAGCCCGAAACAGGGTCAGGGGGCTAGGTACGAGCAGTACTTC. This chain joins TRBV7-3 and TRBJ2-7, with 8 bases that match TRBD1. The CDR3 contains 17 residues. CDR1 is SGHTA and CDR2 is FQGTGA in the germline V gene. Trimming at V came to 5 bases and at J to 4 bases, leaving 16 bases not matched to a gene. The whole variable domain, remainder taken from reference TRBV7-3 and TRBJ2-7, is GAGVSQTPSNKVTEKGKYVELRCDPISGHTALYWYRQSLGQGPEFLIYFQGTGAADDSGLPNDRFFAVRPEGSVSTLKIQRTERGDSAVYLCASSPKQGQGARYEQYFGPGTRLTVT.

The chain combines TRBV11-2 with TRBJ2-3; 9 bases map to TRBD2. Germline loops: CDR1 SGHAT, CDR2 FQNNGV. The length of the CDR3 is 16 residues. Trimming removed 0 bases from V and 2 bases from J; junction bases left unmatched: 3. CDR3 nucleotides: TGTGCCAGCAGCTTAGAAGCGGGAGGCTTCACAGATACGCAGTATTTT. Translation: CASSLEAGGFTDTQYF.

The sample holds one count of this clone. V is TRBV7-2 and J is TRBJ2-3; a weak D match, TRBD1 (5 bases). Looked up from germline, CDR1 is SGHTA and CDR2 is FQGNSA. V gave up 1 base and J gave up 6 bases, with 20 bases separating them. CDR3 length equals 17 residues. For the CDR3, the DNA is TGTGCCAGCAGCTTAGTTTCTGGGGCGGCCCTGGGGGATACGCAGTATTTT. Its translation is CASSLVSGAALGDTQYF.

The sample holds a few counts of this clone. The chain employs TRBV7-2 and TRBJ2-7, with D possibly being TRBD1 (5 bases). Trimming removed 0 bases at V and 2 bases at J, with 14 bases between. Looked up from germline, CDR1 is SGHTA and CDR2 is FQGNSA. This CDR3 has 16 residues. Written as DNA, the CDR3 is TGTGCCAGCAGCTTAGCGCTAGACAGAAATCCCTACGAGCAGTACTTC. Amino acids: CASSLALDRNPYEQYF.

Note on this clone: Other DNA sequences from this sample encode an identical CDR3 as well. The chain joins TRBV7-3 to TRBJ2-3; D is possibly TRBD1 (5 bases). Germline loops: CDR1 SGHTA, CDR2 FQGTGA. CDR3 size: 12 residues. The V end lost 5 bases, the J end lost 5 bases, and 8 bases lay between the germline ends. CDR3 sequence: CASSLRVDTQYF. The CDR3 region has the DNA TGTGCCAGCAGCCTCAGGGTAGATACGCAGTATTTT.

This clone turned up a few times. This chain links TRBV12-3 or TRBV12-4 with TRBJ1-2; the match to TRBD1 covers 7 bases. Germline trimming cut 1 base from V and 4 bases from J; bases unmatched to any gene: 0. This CDR3 comprises 13 residues. The CDR3 nucleotides are TGTGCCAGCAGTTTAGACAGGGGCTATGGCTACACCTTC. Translation: CASSLDRGYGYTF.

The chain couples TRBV6-2 or TRBV6-3 to TRBJ1-5, with TRBD1 identical over 9 bases. Unmatched junction bases numbered 8, after V lost 6 bases and J lost 2 bases. The CDR3 length is 16 residues. Germline V lookup: CDR1 MNHEY, CDR2 SVGEGT. CDR3 in amino acids: CASSLGWTGGNQPQHF. CDR3 in DNA: TGTGCCAGCAGCCTGGGTTGGACAGGGGGCAATCAGCCCCAGCATTTT.

J is TRBJ2-7 and V is TRBV7-2; 8 positions match TRBD2. Trimming removed 4 bases from V and 1 base from J; junction bases left unmatched: 6. The CDR3 loop spans 15 amino acids. Germline V lookup: CDR1 SGHTA, CDR2 FQGNSA. CDR3 loop: CASSSRAGGSYEQYF. The DNA of the CDR3 is TGTGCCAGCAGCTCCAGGGCGGGGGGATCCTACGAGCAGTACTTC.

The J gene is TRBJ1-1, the V gene TRBV6-6, with D perhaps TRBD1 (6 bases). Germline CDR1 and CDR2: MNHNY and SVGAGI (reference sequence). The CDR3 has 16 amino acids. V was shortened by 3 bases and J by 2 bases, with 16 bases between the two germline ends. As DNA, the CDR3 is TGTGCCAGCAGTTATTTCCTTACACAGGGAAACACTGAAGCTTTCTTT. This gives the protein CASSYFLTQGNTEAFF.

The rearrangement uses TRBV19 and TRBJ1-4; 7 bases are a match to TRBD1. The CDR3 sequence is 13 residues long. V dropped 7 bases and J dropped 6; count of bases not matched to a gene: 5. CDR1 and CDR2 from the germline V gene are LNHDA and SQIVND (reference sequence). In DNA form, the CDR3 reads TGTGCCAGTACCTGGGGGACAGATGAAAAACTGTTTTTT. It translates to CASTWGTDEKLFF.

For this clone: This CDR3 is also generated by other DNA sequences in the sample. This rearrangement joins TRBV7-6 to TRBJ2-5; no reliable D call. This CDR3 is built from 11 residues. V lost 6 bases to trimming and J lost 4 bases, with 6 bases between them. Germline V gives CDR1 SGHVS, CDR2 FNYEAQ. CDR3 bases: TGTGCCAGCAGTCCGGGAGAGACCCAGTACTTC. Translating it yields CASSPGETQYF.

The chain is built from TRBV18 and TRBJ2-1; 7 nucleotides align to TRBD2. Germline V gene sequence: CDR1 KGHSH, CDR2 LQKENI. The CDR3 is 16 residues long. The V and J ends lost 0 bases and 6 bases, in that order; junction bases with no gene match: 8. The CDR3 protein is CASSPPRGRILNEQFF. In DNA form, the CDR3 reads TGTGCCAGCTCACCACCGCGCGGGAGAATTCTCAATGAGCAGTTCTTC.

This chain links TRBV27 with TRBJ1-5, with D perhaps matching TRBD1 (6 bases). Germline V gene data show CDR1 as MNHEY and CDR2 as SMNVEV (reference sequence). Trimming took 6 bases from V and 6 from J, leaving 12 bases between them. CDR3 length: 13 amino acids. CDR3 protein: CASRTGRGQPQHF. CDR3 DNA: TGTGCCAGCAGAACAGGGCGAGGTCAGCCCCAGCATTTT.

This rearrangement joins TRBV6-6 to TRBJ2-7, with TRBD1 matching 10 bases. CDR3 size: 16 residues. Germline loops: CDR1 MNHNY, CDR2 SVGAGI (reference sequence). J was trimmed by 5 bases and V by 1 base; bases with no gene match: 8. Here the CDR3 DNA reads TGTGCCAGCAGTTACTGGGAAGTGGACAGGGGGGACGAGCAGTACTTC. Translated, it gives CASSYWEVDRGDEQYF.

The chain links TRBV18 to TRBJ1-4; no definite D call. V was pared by 2 bases and J by 4 bases, with 5 bases between. The germline V gene encodes CDR1 KGHSH and CDR2 LQKENI. The CDR3 has 13 amino acids. Here the CDR3 DNA reads TGTGCCAGCTCACCAGGGCTTAATGAAAAACTGTTTTTT. Translating it yields CASSPGLNEKLFF.

The gene calls are TRBV7-2 and TRBJ1-1; 8 bases fit TRBD1. CDR1 is SGHTA and CDR2 is FQGNSA in the germline V gene. The V gene end was trimmed by 2 bases and the J gene end by 4 bases; junction bases not matched to a gene: 9. The CDR3 has 16 amino acids. CDR3 in DNA: TGTGCCAGCAGCTTAAGGGCCGTTACAGGGGGCACTGAAGCTTTCTTT. Residues: CASSLRAVTGGTEAFF. Variable domain in full (rest from reference TRBV7-2 and TRBJ1-1): GAGVSQSPSNKVTEKGKDVELRCDPISGHTALYWYRQSLGQGLEFLIYFQGNSAPDKSGLPSDRFSAERTGGSVSTLTIQRTQQEDSAVYLCASSLRAVTGGTEAFFGQGTRLTVV.

The chain is built from TRBV24-1 and TRBJ1-2; TRBD1 might be the D (5 bases). V lost 3 bases, J lost 5 bases, and 18 bases lay in between. The germline CDR1 and CDR2 sequences are KGHDR and SFDVKD. CDR3 length equals 16 residues. The CDR3 DNA is TGTGCCACCAGTGATCACGTCCAGGGTAACTCTTATGGCTACACCTTC. As protein: CATSDHVQGNSYGYTF.